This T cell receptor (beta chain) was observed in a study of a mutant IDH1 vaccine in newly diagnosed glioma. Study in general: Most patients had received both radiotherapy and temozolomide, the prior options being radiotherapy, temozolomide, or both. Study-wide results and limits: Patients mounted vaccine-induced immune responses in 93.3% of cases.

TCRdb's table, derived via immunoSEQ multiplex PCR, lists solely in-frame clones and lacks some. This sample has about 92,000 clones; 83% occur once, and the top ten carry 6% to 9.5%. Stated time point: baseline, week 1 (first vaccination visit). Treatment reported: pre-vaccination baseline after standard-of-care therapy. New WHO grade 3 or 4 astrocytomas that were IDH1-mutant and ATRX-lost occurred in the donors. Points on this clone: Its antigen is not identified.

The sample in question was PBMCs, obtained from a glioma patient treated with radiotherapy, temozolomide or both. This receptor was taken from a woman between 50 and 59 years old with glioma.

The CDR3 sequence: CASSGGATNEKLFF. In DNA, the CDR3 is TGTGCCAGTAGTGGGGGAGCAACTAATGAAAAACTGTTTTTT. The gene calls are TRBV19 and TRBJ1-4; D might be TRBD1 (5 bases). Germline CDR1 LNHDA, CDR2 SQIVND (reference sequence). CDR3 size: 14 residues. Trimming cost V 5 bases and J 0 bases, with 7 bases left between them.